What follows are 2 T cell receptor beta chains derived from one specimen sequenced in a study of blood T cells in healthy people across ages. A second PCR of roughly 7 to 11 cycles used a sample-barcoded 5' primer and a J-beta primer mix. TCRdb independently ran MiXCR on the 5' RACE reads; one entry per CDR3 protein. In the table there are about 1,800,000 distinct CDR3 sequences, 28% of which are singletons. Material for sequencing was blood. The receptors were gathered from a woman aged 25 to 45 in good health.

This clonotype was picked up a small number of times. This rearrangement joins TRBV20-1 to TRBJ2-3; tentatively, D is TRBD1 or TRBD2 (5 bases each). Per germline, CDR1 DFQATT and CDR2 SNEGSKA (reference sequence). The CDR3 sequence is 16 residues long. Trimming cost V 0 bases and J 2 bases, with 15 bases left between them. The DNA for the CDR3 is TGCAGTGCTAGAGAGTGGGGGTACTCGGTCACAGATACGCAGTATTTT. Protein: CSAREWGYSVTDTQYF.

In DNA, the CDR3 is TGCAGTGCTCCCGGGGGGGCTGGAAACACCATATATTTT. This encodes CSAPGGAGNTIYF. The chain employs TRBV20-1 and TRBJ1-3; D might be TRBD1 (5 bases). The CDR3 has 13 amino acids. In germline, CDR1 is DFQATT, CDR2 SNEGSKA (reference sequence). Trimming took 5 bases from V and 2 from J, leaving 10 bases between them.